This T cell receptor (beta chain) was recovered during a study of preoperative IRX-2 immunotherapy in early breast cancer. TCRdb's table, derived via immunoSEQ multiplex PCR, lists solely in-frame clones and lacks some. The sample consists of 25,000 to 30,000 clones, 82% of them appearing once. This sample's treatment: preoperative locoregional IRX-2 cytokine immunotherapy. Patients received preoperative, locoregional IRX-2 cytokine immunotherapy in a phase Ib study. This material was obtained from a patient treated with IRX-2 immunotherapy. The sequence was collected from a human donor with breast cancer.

The CDR3 coding sequence is TGTGCCAGCAGCCTAAGACAGGGGGTATACGAGCAGTACTTC. Residues: CASSLRQGVYEQYF. This chain joins TRBV11-3 and TRBJ2-7; TRBD1 matches 9 bases. Germline CDR1 is SGHNT and CDR2 is YENEEA. Unmatched junction bases numbered 6, after V lost 5 bases and J lost 4 bases. CDR3 length: 14 residues.